What follows is one TCR beta chain and its context. These data come from a study of blood T cells in healthy people across ages. The authors ran a second PCR of roughly 6 to 12 cycles using a sample-barcoded 5' primer and a J-beta primer mix. TCRdb re-analysed the 5' RACE reads in MiXCR, keeping a single row per CDR3 protein. The profile shows 1.5 million to 2 million distinct CDR3 sequences, approximately 32% of them singletons. Germline-derived CDR1 and CDR2 are SGHVS and FQNEAQ. Unmatched junction bases numbered 5, after V lost 5 bases and J lost 6 bases. The CDR3 is 14 residues long. The chain is built from TRBV7-8 and TRBJ2-1; 9 bases align to TRBD1. The sequence was collected from a woman aged 30 to 39 in good health. Sequenced sample: blood. CDR3 DNA sequence: TGTGCCAGCAGCCCCTCGACAGGGGGCAATGAGCAGTTCTTC. It specifies CASSPSTGGNEQFF.